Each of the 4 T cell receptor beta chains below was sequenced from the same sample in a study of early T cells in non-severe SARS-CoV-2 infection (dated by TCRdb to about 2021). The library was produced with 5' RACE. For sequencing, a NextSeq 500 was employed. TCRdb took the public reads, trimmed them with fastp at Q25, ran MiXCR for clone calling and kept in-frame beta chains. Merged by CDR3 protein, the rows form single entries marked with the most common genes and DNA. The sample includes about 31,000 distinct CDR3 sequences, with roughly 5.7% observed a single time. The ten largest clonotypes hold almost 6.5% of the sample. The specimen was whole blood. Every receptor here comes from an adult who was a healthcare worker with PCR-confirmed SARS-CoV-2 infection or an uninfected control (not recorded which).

CDR3 bases: TGTGCCAGCAGTTTCCATGACAAGAACACTGAAGCTTTCTTT. Protein sequence: CASSFHDKNTEAFF. The V and J genes are TRBV12-3 or TRBV12-4 and TRBJ1-1; D uncertain. The CDR3 totals 14 residues. Trimming took off 3 bases at V and 1 base at J, with 9 bases between the two ends.

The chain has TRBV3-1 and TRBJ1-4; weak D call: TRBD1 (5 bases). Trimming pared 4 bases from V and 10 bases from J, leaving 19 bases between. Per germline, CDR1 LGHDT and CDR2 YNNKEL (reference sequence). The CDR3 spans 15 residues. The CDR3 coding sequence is TGTGCCAGCAGCCCGGATTCGAGGGACTCGGGAAAACTGTTTTTT. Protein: CASSPDSRDSGKLFF.

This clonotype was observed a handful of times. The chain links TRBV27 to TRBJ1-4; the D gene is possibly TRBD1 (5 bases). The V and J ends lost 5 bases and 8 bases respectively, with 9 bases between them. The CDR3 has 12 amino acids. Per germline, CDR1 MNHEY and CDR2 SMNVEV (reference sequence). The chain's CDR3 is CASSAGDEKLFF. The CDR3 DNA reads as TGTGCCAGCAGTGCGGGGGACGAAAAACTGTTTTTT.

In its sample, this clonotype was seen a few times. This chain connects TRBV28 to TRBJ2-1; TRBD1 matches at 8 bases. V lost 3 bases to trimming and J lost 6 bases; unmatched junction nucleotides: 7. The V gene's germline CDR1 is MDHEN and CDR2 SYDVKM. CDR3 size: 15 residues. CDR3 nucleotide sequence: TGTGCCAGCAGTTTCGGACAGGGATTGGTCAATGAGCAGTTCTTC. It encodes CASSFGQGLVNEQFF.